Each of the 5 T cell receptor beta chains below was sequenced from the same sample in a study of T cells and Merkel cell carcinoma outcomes (dated by TCRdb to the early 2020s). The library was produced with the immunoSEQ multiplex PCR assay. TCRdb limited this immuneACCESS table to in-frame rearrangements with V and J called. A share of clones is missing; checked studies link under half to unresolved V genes, and the rest is unexplained. Within this sample are 5,000 to 8,000 clones, with about nine tenths of them counted one time only. Roughly 3.1% of the sample belongs to the ten largest clones. Sequences were obtained from tumor tissue from Merkel cell carcinoma. Receptor source: a human donor with Merkel cell carcinoma.

The chain recombines TRBV11-1 with TRBJ2-2; maybe TRBD2 (5 bases). V was cut by 5 bases and J by 0 bases, with 13 bases left in between. The CDR3 is 16 amino acids. In germline, CDR1 is SGHAT, CDR2 FQDESV (reference sequence). As DNA, the CDR3 is TGTGCCAGCAGCGCCCTGTCGGGGACGAACACCGGGGAGCTGTTTTTT. Amino acids: CASSALSGTNTGELFF.

This chain connects TRBV6-1 to TRBJ2-1; D may be TRBD2 (6 bases). The germline V gene has CDR1 MNHNS and CDR2 SASEGT. The V end was cut by 10 bases, the J end by 7 bases, with 20 bases between. The CDR3 is 14 residues long. CDR3 sequence reads: CANSLAGGINEQFF. The CDR3 nucleotides read TGTGCCAATTCTCTCGCCGGGGGAATAAATGAGCAGTTCTTC.

The rearrangement joins TRBV5-1 to TRBJ1-2; D remains ambiguous. V was shortened by 0 bases and J by 4 bases, with 10 bases between the two germline ends. Germline loops: CDR1 SGHRS, CDR2 YFSETQ. The CDR3 totals 14 residues. CDR3 nucleotides: TGCGCCAGCAGCTTGGGAAACCGTCCCTATGGCTACACCTTC. This gives the protein CASSLGNRPYGYTF.

The chain couples TRBV5-6 to TRBJ2-7; D perhaps matches TRBD2 (5 bases). V gave up 3 bases and J gave up 0 bases, with 10 bases separating them. Per the germline V gene, CDR1 is SGHDT and CDR2 is YYEEEE. CDR3 length: 14 amino acids. CDR3 DNA sequence: TGTGCCAGCAGCTCGTGGGAGAGCTCCTACGAGCAGTACGTC. This gives the protein CASSSWESSYEQYV.

The rearrangement joins TRBV11-1 to TRBJ2-5; 8 nucleotides match TRBD2. Trimming took 5 bases from V and 4 from J; bases not matched to a gene: 6. The CDR3 length is 14 residues. Per germline, CDR1 SGHAT and CDR2 FQDESV (reference sequence). As DNA, the CDR3 is TGTGCCAGCAGCATCGGGACTAGTAGAGAGACCCAGTACTTC. This codes for CASSIGTSRETQYF.